A single sample is the source of the 20 T cell receptor beta chains below, sequenced in a study of patients and donors after allogeneic stem cell transplantation. TCRdb reprocessed the RT-PCR reads with MiXCR, giving one entry per CDR3 protein. The data contain 920,000 or so distinct CDR3 sequences, roughly 18% of them singletons. Sequenced sample: blood, either unsorted or a sorted T cell fraction (not recorded which). The origin of the receptors is a human donor who was either an allogeneic HSCT recipient or a stem cell or donor lymphocyte infusion donor (not recorded which). It is not recorded whose cells these are; they may come from a transplant donor.

The chain's CDR3 is CASSGPTGNSETQYF. CDR3 sequence (DNA): TGTGCCAGCAGTGGCCCTACAGGGAACTCGGAGACCCAGTACTTC. This rearrangement joins TRBV25-1 to TRBJ2-5; D may be TRBD1 (6 bases). Trimming removed 4 bases at V and 5 bases at J, with 17 bases between. CDR1 is MGHDK and CDR2 is SYGVNS in the germline V gene. This CDR3 has 15 residues.

This clonotype showed up just a few times. This sequence joins TRBV6-1 and TRBJ1-6, with 8 bases identical to TRBD1. V lost 5 bases, J lost 8 bases, and 8 bases stayed unmatched. CDR1 is MNHNS, CDR2 SASEGT, per germline. CDR3 length: 15 amino acids. In DNA form, the CDR3 reads TGTGCCAGCAGTCCTCAGACAGGGGTTTATTCACCCCTCCACTTT. It yields the protein CASSPQTGVYSPLHF.

This CDR3 reads CAWSPHLGALHF. The CDR3 DNA sequence: TGTGCCTGGAGTCCCCATTTGGGAGCCCTCCACTTT. This chain joins TRBV30 and TRBJ1-6; D ambiguous. The CDR3 contains 12 residues. Trimming took off 2 bases at V and 14 bases at J, with 13 bases between the two ends. The germline gives CDR1 GTSNPN, CDR2 SVGIG (reference sequence).

V gene TRBV27 combines with J gene TRBJ2-5, with D possibly TRBD2 on 5 matching bases. The CDR3 contains 17 residues. Germline V CDR1 and CDR2: MNHEY, SMNVEV (reference sequence). Trimming cost V 8 bases and J 2 bases, with 24 bases left between them. In DNA form, the CDR3 reads TGTGCCAGCGGTGACATCGGACTGGGGATGGTACAAGAGACCCAGTACTTC. Translating gives CASGDIGLGMVQETQYF.

The chain employs TRBV7-8 and TRBJ2-7; tentatively, D is TRBD1 or TRBD2 (5 bases each). This CDR3 has 15 amino acids. The V gene's germline CDR1 is SGHVS and CDR2 FQNEAQ. With 0 bases removed from V and 7 bases from J, the gap between germline ends came to 16 bases. CDR3 in DNA: TGTGCCAGCAGCTTAGCCCCGGGACCCTCGGGGGAGCAGTACTTC. It specifies CASSLAPGPSGEQYF. Filled out from reference TRBV7-8 and TRBJ2-7, the complete variable domain reads GAGVSQSPRYKVAKRGQDVALRCDPISGHVSLFWYQQALGQGPEFLTYFQNEAQLDKSGLPSDRFFAERPEGSVSTLKIQRTQQEDSAVYLCASSLAPGPSGEQYFGPGTRLTVT.

This clonotype was seen a handful of times. The chain has TRBV5-1 and TRBJ2-1, with 7 nucleotides matching TRBD1. CDR1 and CDR2 (germline): SGHRS, YFSETQ. Trimming at V came to 0 bases and at J to 5 bases, leaving 2 bases not matched to a gene. The CDR3 extends over 14 amino acids. Here the CDR3 reads CASSLGGQNNEQFF. Written as DNA, the CDR3 is TGCGCCAGCAGCTTGGGGGGACAGAACAATGAGCAGTTCTTC.

V gene TRBV5-1 combines with J gene TRBJ2-1; possibly TRBD1 for D (6 bases). CDR1 and CDR2 from the germline V gene are SGHRS and YFSETQ. Trimming removed 4 bases from V and 0 bases from J, with 11 bases in between. CDR3 size: 15 residues. CDR3 sequence reads: CASSEQGHSYNEQFF. The CDR3 nucleotides read TGCGCCAGCAGCGAACAGGGTCACTCCTACAATGAGCAGTTCTTC.

This clonotype was picked up many times. The rearrangement links TRBV12-3 or TRBV12-4 to TRBJ2-7, with TRBD2 identical over 7 bases. The ends lost 9 bases at V and 2 bases at J; junction bases unmatched: 10. The CDR3 totals 14 residues. DNA of the CDR3: TGTGCCAGTTCATTATTCGGGGGGACCTACGAGCAGTACTTC. It is translated as CASSLFGGTYEQYF.

This clonotype was picked up many times. This chain joins TRBV6-2 or TRBV6-3 and TRBJ2-1; a weak D match, TRBD1 (6 bases). The CDR3 runs to 11 residues. Deletions cut 6 bases from V and 7 bases from J, with 7 bases between. In germline, CDR1 is MNHEY, CDR2 SVGEGT. The CDR3 DNA sequence: TGTGCCAGCAGCAGGGGAAATGAGCAGTTCTTC. Amino acids: CASSRGNEQFF.

The CDR3 loop reads CASSRRTLLGRGDEQFF. Written as DNA, the CDR3 is TGTGCCAGCAGCCGCCGAACGCTCCTGGGTCGGGGTGATGAGCAGTTCTTC. The chain links TRBV7-9 to TRBJ2-1, with D tentatively TRBD2 (5 bases). This CDR3 is 17 amino acids long. Deletions cut 5 bases from V and 8 bases from J, with 25 bases between. CDR1 is SEHNR and CDR2 is FQNEAQ in the germline V gene (reference sequence).

The CDR3 nucleotides are TGTGCCAGCAGTCCGACTAGCGCCGCCTCCTACGAGCAGTACTTC. Its protein product is CASSPTSAASYEQYF. The chain joins TRBV12-3 or TRBV12-4 to TRBJ2-7; 8 nucleotides agree with TRBD2. J lost 0 bases, V lost 5 bases, and 6 bases had no gene match. The CDR3 has 15 amino acids.

This clonotype was detected ten times or more. The genes are TRBV12-3 or TRBV12-4 and TRBJ2-3; the D gene is possibly TRBD1 (5 bases). Trimming shortened V by 8 bases and J by 3 bases, and 6 bases separated the two germline ends. The CDR3 sequence is 11 residues long. CDR3 DNA: TGTGCCAGCGGGGCGACAGATACGCAGTATTTT. Its translation: CASGATDTQYF.

This clonotype came up a few times. The chain combines TRBV7-2 with TRBJ2-2, with TRBD1 matching over 7 bases. This CDR3 has 12 residues. Germline assignment: CDR1 SGHTA and CDR2 FQGNSA. V lost 8 bases, J lost 6 bases, and 3 bases stayed unmatched. DNA for the CDR3: TGTGCCAGCCAACAGGGGCCCGGGGAGCTGTTTTTT. It is translated as CASQQGPGELFF.

CDR3 DNA sequence: TGTGCCAGCAGTTCATTAGCGGGGGGCTCGGAGTTCTTC. It is translated as CASSSLAGGSEFF. V usage is TRBV12-3 or TRBV12-4 and J usage is TRBJ2-1, with 10 bases aligning to TRBD2. The V gene end was trimmed by 4 bases and the J gene end by 14 bases; junction bases not matched to a gene: 8. The CDR3 has 13 amino acids.

The chain couples TRBV7-2 to TRBJ2-7; a possible D gene is TRBD1 (6 bases). The CDR3 is made up of 15 amino acids. Germline V gene lookup returns CDR1 SGHTA and CDR2 FQGNSA. Trimming stripped 0 bases from V and 3 bases from J, with 12 bases between. The CDR3 bases are TGTGCCAGCAGCTTAGCGCAACCAGGGGTCTACGAGCAGTACTTC. Translation gives CASSLAQPGVYEQYF. Filled out from reference TRBV7-2 and TRBJ2-7, the complete variable domain reads GAGVSQSPSNKVTEKGKDVELRCDPISGHTALYWYRQSLGQGLEFLIYFQGNSAPDKSGLPSDRFSAERTGGSVSTLTIQRTQQEDSAVYLCASSLAQPGVYEQYFGPGTRLTVT.

V usage is TRBV4-3 and J usage is TRBJ2-7, with D perhaps matching TRBD2 (5 bases). This CDR3 has 16 residues. Germline V lookup: CDR1 LGHNA, CDR2 YSLEER. With 1 base removed from V and 3 bases from J, the gap between germline ends came to 16 bases. The CDR3 nucleotides are TGCGCCAGCAGCCAAGGCAGCCCCGGACTCGGCTACGAGCAGTACTTC. This translates into CASSQGSPGLGYEQYF.

This clonotype was detected only a few times. The rearrangement uses TRBV5-1 and TRBJ2-2; the D gene is possibly TRBD2 (7 bases). Germline CDR1 and CDR2: SGHRS and YFSETQ. The CDR3 length is 17 residues. Trimming stripped 0 bases from V and 4 bases from J, with 16 bases between. The CDR3 sequence is CASSLESRGASTGELFF. The CDR3 coding sequence is TGCGCCAGCAGCTTGGAAAGTCGGGGGGCGAGCACCGGGGAGCTGTTTTTT.

The CDR3 DNA reads as TGTGCCAGCAGCGAGGTAGGCTCCTACGAGCAGTACTTC. It is translated as CASSEVGSYEQYF. J is TRBJ2-7 and V is TRBV7-2; D gene uncertain. This CDR3 spans 13 amino acids. V was clipped by 5 bases and J by 0 bases, with 8 bases between them. CDR1 SGHTA and CDR2 FQGNSA come from the germline V gene.

This clonotype showed up many times. This chain connects TRBV12-3 or TRBV12-4 to TRBJ2-7; D unclear. The length of the CDR3 is 10 residues. V was cut by 8 bases and J by 1 base, with 3 bases left in between. CDR3 coding DNA: TGTGCCAGCGGTTCCTACGAGCAGTACTTC. It is translated as CASGSYEQYF.

J is TRBJ2-4 and V is TRBV6-1; tentatively, D is TRBD2 (6 bases). The V gene's germline CDR1 is MNHNS and CDR2 SASEGT. There are 15 residues in the CDR3. Trimming pared 6 bases from V and 1 base from J, leaving 13 bases between. CDR3 protein: CASRPAGSAKNIQYF. As DNA, the CDR3 is TGTGCCAGCAGACCCGCGGGATCTGCCAAAAACATTCAGTACTTC.